These 21 T cell receptor beta chains were sequenced from one sample in a study of cytomegalovirus exposure and HLA in healthy donors. 13 Jbeta primers and 60 Vbeta primers were used for the PCR. Method: immunoSEQ multiplex PCR; TCRdb's copy keeps in-frame clones and lacks some. The table includes some 180,000 clones, roughly 87% detected once. The sequenced material came from PBMCs. These receptors were obtained from a girl less than two years old in good health and CMV-seronegative.

The J gene is TRBJ2-1, the V gene TRBV5-4, with 14 nucleotides matching TRBD2. Germline values: CDR1 SGHNT, CDR2 YYREEE (reference sequence). V lost 4 bases to trimming and J lost 12 bases; unmatched junction nucleotides: 9. This CDR3 has 15 amino acids. The chain's CDR3 is CASSGGLAGVVGQFF. In DNA form, the CDR3 reads TGTGCCAGCAGCGGGGGACTAGCGGGGGTCGTTGGGCAGTTCTTC.

The chain is built from TRBV9 and TRBJ2-1; 8 bases line up with TRBD2. The germline CDR1 and CDR2 sequences are SGDLS and YYNGEE. V lost 0 bases and J lost 13; bases outside the gene matches: 6. The CDR3 contains 13 residues. CDR3 sequence reads: CASSVGGTSKQFF. The CDR3 DNA follows: TGTGCCAGCAGCGTAGGCGGGACTAGTAAACAGTTCTTC.

The chain links TRBV4-1 to TRBJ2-7; TRBD1 agrees at 8 bases. J was trimmed by 2 bases and V by 4 bases; bases with no gene match: 4. The germline V gene has CDR1 MGHRA and CDR2 YSYEKL. The CDR3 runs to 14 residues. The CDR3 sequence: CASSLTGATYEQYF. The DNA for the CDR3 is TGCGCCAGCAGCCTGACAGGGGCGACCTACGAGCAGTACTTC.

CDR3 sequence: CASSDFGRGTDTQYF. DNA of the CDR3: TGTGCCAGCAGTGATTTTGGTCGAGGCACAGATACGCAGTATTTT. V and J are TRBV6-1 and TRBJ2-3, with no clear D. Germline V lookup: CDR1 MNHNS, CDR2 SASEGT. The CDR3 has 15 amino acids. Trimming removed 3 bases from V and 1 base from J, with 11 bases in between.

This sequence joins TRBV6-1 and TRBJ1-4, with D uncertain. The CDR3 totals 15 residues. V was pared by 4 bases and J by 4 bases, with 13 bases between. In germline, CDR1 is MNHNS, CDR2 SASEGT. CDR3 residues: CASSVSAGSNEKLFF. The CDR3 bases are TGTGCCAGCAGTGTATCAGCCGGGAGTAATGAAAAACTGTTTTTT.

In this sample, this clone turned up once. The V call is TRBV30, the J call TRBJ1-1; D is perhaps TRBD1 (5 bases). The V end was cut by 2 bases, the J end by 2 bases, with 9 bases between. The CDR3 sequence is 13 residues long. Germline CDR1 is GTSNPN and CDR2 is SVGIG (reference sequence). In nucleotides, the CDR3 is TGTGCCTGGAGTTGGCAGGGAAACACTGAAGCTTTCTTT. As protein: CAWSWQGNTEAFF.

The chain links TRBV5-1 to TRBJ2-7, with 9 nucleotides matching TRBD2. There are 17 residues in the CDR3. Per the germline V gene, CDR1 is SGHRS and CDR2 is YFSETQ. Unmatched junction bases numbered 14, after V lost 4 bases and J lost 3 bases. Written as DNA, the CDR3 is TGCGCCAGCAGCCCCCGGGGTAGCGGGGGCTACGGCTACGAGCAGTACTTC. It encodes CASSPRGSGGYGYEQYF.

The V and J genes are TRBV11-2 and TRBJ1-2, with 10 nucleotides matching TRBD1. The V gene end was trimmed by 2 bases and the J gene end by 3 bases; junction bases not matched to a gene: 15. Looked up from germline, CDR1 is SGHAT and CDR2 is FQNNGV. The CDR3 consists of 19 residues. CDR3 in amino acids: CASSLISRRRDRGDYGYTF. In nucleotides, the CDR3 is TGTGCCAGCAGCTTAATAAGCCGGAGAAGGGACAGGGGAGACTATGGCTACACCTTC.

This clone has a handful of counts. The CDR3 here is CAINSVGGQPQHF. The CDR3 coding sequence is TGTGCCATCAATTCGGTCGGGGGGCAGCCCCAGCATTTT. The chain is built from TRBV10-3 and TRBJ1-5, with D perhaps matching TRBD1 (5 bases). Per germline, CDR1 ENHRY and CDR2 SYGVKD. V was clipped by 7 bases and J by 7 bases, with 14 bases between them. There are 13 residues in the CDR3.

The CDR3 sequence: CASSAGTVDANTEAFF. The CDR3 nucleotides are TGTGCCAGCTCCGCGGGGACGGTGGACGCGAACACTGAAGCTTTCTTT. The chain is built from TRBV18 and TRBJ1-1, with TRBD1 as a possible D gene (5 bases). Germline V gives CDR1 KGHSH, CDR2 LQKENI. The V end was cut by 6 bases, the J end by 1 base, with 18 bases between. The CDR3 totals 16 residues.

This chain uses TRBV23-1 with TRBJ2-5; D not resolved. TRBV23-1 belongs to the ORF category, with a function that is uncertain. Trimming left V 0 bases short and J 4 bases short, with 3 bases between. The CDR3 length is 12 residues. The DNA of the CDR3 is TGCGCCAGCAGTCAATCGAGAGAGACCCAGTACTTC. This codes for CASSQSRETQYF.

About this clone itself: Other nucleotide sequences in the sample specify the same CDR3. This chain connects TRBV5-4 to TRBJ1-1; no firm D call. V lost 0 bases, J lost 0 bases, and 3 bases lay in between. Germline CDR1 is SGHNT and CDR2 is YYREEE (reference sequence). The CDR3 covers 13 residues. The CDR3 here is CASSLGVNTEAFF. Written as DNA, the CDR3 is TGTGCCAGCAGCTTGGGAGTGAACACTGAAGCTTTCTTT.

The chain carries TRBV5-8 and TRBJ1-4; 7 bases match TRBD1. The CDR3 spans 18 residues. The germline V gene encodes CDR1 SGHTS and CDR2 YDEGEE. V trimming: 1 base; J trimming: 5 bases; junction bases outside the gene matches: 14. The DNA for the CDR3 is TGTGCCAGCAGCTTGATAGGGACAGCCCCAGAGGGGAATGAAAAACTGTTTTTT. This gives the protein CASSLIGTAPEGNEKLFF.

The chain recombines TRBV19 with TRBJ2-7; tentatively, D is TRBD1 (5 bases). Germline loops: CDR1 LNHDA, CDR2 SQIVND (reference sequence). The CDR3 covers 14 residues. The ends were cut back, 4 bases at V and 2 bases at J, with 12 bases in the middle. This chain's CDR3 is CASSTKDIPYEQYF. The CDR3 DNA follows: TGTGCCAGTAGTACCAAGGACATCCCCTACGAGCAGTACTTC.

The genes are TRBV9 and TRBJ2-3; TRBD1 agrees at 8 bases. The CDR3 spans 15 residues. The V gene end was trimmed by 3 bases and the J gene end by 3 bases; junction bases not matched to a gene: 6. Germline values: CDR1 SGDLS, CDR2 YYNGEE. The CDR3 here is CASSAHRTGTDTQYF. CDR3 nucleotides: TGTGCCAGCAGCGCTCATCGGACAGGGACAGATACGCAGTATTTT. Full variable domain (rest looked up from reference TRBV9 and TRBJ2-3): DSGVTQTPKHLITATGQRVTLRCSPRSGDLSVYWYQQSLDQGLQFLIQYYNGEERAKGNILERFSAQQFPDLHSELNLSSLELGDSALYFCASSAHRTGTDTQYFGPGTRLTVL.

The chain has TRBV7-2 and TRBJ2-5; the match to TRBD2 covers 7 bases. This CDR3 region has 14 residues. Per the germline V gene, CDR1 is SGHTA and CDR2 is FQGNSA. Trimming cost V 1 base and J 4 bases; bases outside gene matches: 3. CDR3 residues: CASSLVLALETQYF. In DNA, the CDR3 is TGTGCCAGCAGCTTAGTACTAGCGTTAGAGACCCAGTACTTC.

The chain couples TRBV19 to TRBJ2-5, with D maybe TRBD1 (6 bases). Per the germline V gene, CDR1 is LNHDA and CDR2 is SQIVND (reference sequence). The CDR3 length is 17 residues. The germline V and J ends were trimmed by 4 bases and 6 bases, with 24 bases remaining between them. CDR3 bases: TGTGCCAGTAGTACCCCTCAGGGGTGGGGCAGGGGAAAGACCCAGTACTTC. Protein sequence: CASSTPQGWGRGKTQYF. Full variable domain (remainder filled in from reference TRBV19 and TRBJ2-5): DGGITQSPKYLFRKEGQNVTLSCEQNLNHDAMYWYRQDPGQGLRLIYYSQIVNDFQKGDIAEGYSVSREKKESFPLTVTSAQKNPTAFYLCASSTPQGWGRGKTQYFGPGTRLLVL.

CDR3 nucleotides: TGCGCCAGCAGCTCCGGCCAAGAGACCCAGTACTTC. As protein: CASSSGQETQYF. V usage is TRBV5-1 and J usage is TRBJ2-5; no reliable D call. The CDR3 is made up of 12 amino acids. Trimming took off 3 bases at V and 1 base at J, with 4 bases between the two ends. Germline V gene data show CDR1 as SGHRS and CDR2 as YFSETQ.

This sequence joins TRBV18 and TRBJ2-2; 11 bases map to TRBD2. After removal of 4 bases from V and 6 bases from J, the junction contained 13 bases not matched to a gene. This CDR3 region has 18 residues. Germline V gene lookup returns CDR1 KGHSH and CDR2 LQKENI. This CDR3 is CASSLSTSGIGVAGELFF. The CDR3 DNA sequence: TGTGCCAGCTCACTATCGACTAGCGGGATTGGAGTTGCCGGGGAGCTGTTTTTT.

Concerning this clone itself: The junction and the germline gene differ at one end; a read error may be behind it. The chain couples TRBV7-9 to TRBJ1-1; D unclear. Germline loops: CDR1 SEHNR, CDR2 FQNEAQ (reference sequence). CDR3 size: 18 residues. The CDR3 DNA is TGTTCCAGCAGCTCGACCTTAGAGGGCCTCACTCGGCCCACTGAAGCTTTCTTT. Translated: CSSSSTLEGLTRPTEAFF.

The chain combines TRBV7-6 with TRBJ2-1, with no clear D. Germline lookup yields CDR1 SGHVS and CDR2 FNYEAQ. The CDR3 runs 13 residues. Trimming cost V 2 bases and J 8 bases, with 10 bases left between them. The CDR3 here is CASSLHSDYEQFF. CDR3 nucleotides: TGTGCCAGCAGCTTACATAGTGATTATGAGCAGTTCTTC. Variable domain in full (rest from reference TRBV7-6 and TRBJ2-1): GAGVSQSPRYKVTKRGQDVALRCDPISGHVSLYWYRQALGQGPEFLTYFNYEAQQDKSGLPNDRFSAERPEGSISTLTIQRTEQRDSAMYRCASSLHSDYEQFFGPGTRLTVL.